One sample yielded the 13 T cell receptor beta chains listed below, sequenced in a study of T cell responses to AZD1222 COVID-19 vaccine. Sequenced by immunoSEQ multiplex PCR; TCRdb stores in-frame clones only, minus some. The sample lists about 110,000 clones, around 94% occurring once. Sequenced here: peripheral blood, sampled on day 0 of AZD1222 vaccination. The receptors come from an adult in good health.

The rearrangement uses TRBV19 and TRBJ2-1; D is unclear. From germline, CDR1 is LNHDA and CDR2 SQIVND (reference sequence). V shed 4 bases and J shed 6 bases, with 13 bases lying between them. The CDR3 loop spans 14 amino acids. The CDR3 reads CASSSGPHTNEQFF. CDR3 nucleotide sequence: TGTGCCAGTAGTAGCGGTCCACACACCAATGAGCAGTTCTTC.

This rearrangement joins TRBV11-2 to TRBJ1-2, with D perhaps TRBD1 (5 bases). Germline loops: CDR1 SGHAT, CDR2 FQNNGV. The germline V and J ends were trimmed by 4 bases and 6 bases, with 15 bases remaining between them. The CDR3 runs 14 residues. The CDR3 nucleotides read TGTGCCAGCAGCTGGGGCCAGGGTTGGGATGGCTACACCTTC. It encodes CASSWGQGWDGYTF.

The CDR3 nucleotides read TGCGCCAGCAGCTTGGGTTGGGGGGCCCTCCACGAGCAGTACTTC. This gives the protein CASSLGWGALHEQYF. The V gene is TRBV5-1, the J gene TRBJ2-7, with D tentatively TRBD1 or TRBD2 (6 bases each). Germline CDR1 is SGHRS and CDR2 is YFSETQ. The V end lost 0 bases, the J end lost 5 bases, and 15 bases lay between the germline ends. This CDR3 is built from 15 residues.

This chain connects TRBV19 to TRBJ2-7; 8 positions match TRBD1. CDR1 is LNHDA and CDR2 is SQIVND in the germline V gene (reference sequence). J gave up 5 bases and V 4 bases, and 7 bases lay outside the gene matches. CDR3 length equals 14 residues. CDR3 bases: TGTGCCAGTAGTACGGGGACAGGTCTTGACGAGCAGTACTTC. Translation: CASSTGTGLDEQYF.

The genes are TRBV6-4 and TRBJ1-1; the D gene is possibly TRBD1 (6 bases). CDR1 is MRHNA and CDR2 is SNTAGT in the germline V gene. CDR3 length equals 13 residues. Trimming removed 6 bases at V and 1 base at J, with 9 bases between. CDR3 loop: CASSGTPNTEAFF. CDR3 nucleotides: TGTGCCAGCAGCGGGACACCGAACACTGAAGCTTTCTTT.

The chain couples TRBV29-1 to TRBJ1-3, with TRBD1 matching 8 bases. J lost 5 bases, V lost 7 bases, and 10 bases had no gene match. CDR3 length: 14 amino acids. Per the germline V gene, CDR1 is SQVTM and CDR2 is ANQGSEA. CDR3: CSAHDTGGRNTIYF. CDR3 sequence (DNA): TGCAGCGCCCACGACACAGGGGGTCGAAACACCATATATTTT. The complete variable domain, with remaining parts taken from reference TRBV29-1 and TRBJ1-3, reads SAVISQKPSRDICQRGTSLTIQCQVDSQVTMMFWYRQQPGQSLTLIATANQGSEATYESGFVIDKFPISRPNLTFSTLTVSNMSPEDSSIYLCSAHDTGGRNTIYFGEGSWLTVV.

The chain couples TRBV4-3 to TRBJ1-2, with D possibly TRBD1 on 5 matching bases. The CDR3 extends over 15 amino acids. Trimming cost V 3 bases and J 1 base, with 12 bases left between them. CDR1 and CDR2 from the germline V gene are LGHNA and YSLEER. The CDR3 here is CASSQAGRHNYGYTF. The CDR3 DNA sequence: TGCGCCAGCAGCCAGGCGGGACGGCATAACTATGGCTACACCTTC.

V gene TRBV6-5 combines with J gene TRBJ2-2; the D call may be TRBD1 or TRBD2 (5 bases each). V was clipped by 5 bases and J by 4 bases, with 11 bases between them. Germline V lookup: CDR1 MNHEY, CDR2 SVGAGI. CDR3 length: 14 amino acids. CDR3 in DNA: TGTGCCAGCAGTCCTGGGACGAGCACCGGGGAGCTGTTTTTT. Its translation is CASSPGTSTGELFF.

The V call is TRBV19, the J call TRBJ1-2, with 10 bases matching TRBD1. V lost 9 bases and J lost 3; bases outside the gene matches: 10. CDR1 LNHDA and CDR2 SQIVND come from the germline V gene (reference sequence). The CDR3 has 15 residues. The CDR3 DNA sequence: TGTGCCAGCCGGGACAGGGGAAGTCGTGACTATGGCTACACCTTC. This codes for CASRDRGSRDYGYTF.

The chain recombines TRBV19 with TRBJ2-1; D uncertain. The CDR3 loop spans 15 amino acids. Germline V CDR1 and CDR2: LNHDA, SQIVND (reference sequence). The germline V and J ends were trimmed by 6 bases and 0 bases, with 12 bases remaining between them. For the CDR3, the DNA is TGTGCCAGTAGGATCTATGTGAGCTCCTACAATGAGCAGTTCTTC. Translated: CASRIYVSSYNEQFF.

The chain uses TRBV5-1 and TRBJ2-2, with 7 bases lining up with TRBD2. Trimming at V came to 4 bases and at J to 7 bases, leaving 4 bases not matched to a gene. Per the germline V gene, CDR1 is SGHRS and CDR2 is YFSETQ. CDR3 length equals 13 residues. The CDR3: CASSLLAVGELFF. CDR3 sequence (DNA): TGCGCCAGCAGCCTCCTAGCGGTCGGGGAGCTGTTTTTT.

This rearrangement joins TRBV28 to TRBJ1-4, with 9 bases identical to TRBD1. Looked up from germline, CDR1 is MDHEN and CDR2 is SYDVKM. The CDR3 runs to 15 residues. V trimming: 4 bases; J trimming: 14 bases; junction bases outside the gene matches: 14. CDR3 nucleotides: TGTGCCAGCAGTTCCCCGGACAGGGGCAATGGAATTCTGTTTTTT. It specifies CASSSPDRGNGILFF.

The gene calls are TRBV6-1 and TRBJ2-6; D unresolved. The CDR3 runs 14 residues. The V and J ends lost 2 bases and 0 bases respectively, with 2 bases between them. In germline, CDR1 is MNHNS, CDR2 SASEGT. CDR3 in DNA: TGTGCCAGCAGTGAACTCTCTGGGGCCAACGTCCTGACTTTC. It translates to CASSELSGANVLTF.